Here is one T cell receptor beta chain with its context. This entry belongs to a study of blood T cell repertoires in COVID-19. As processed by the authors: Nucleated cell number was recorded as an estimate derived from reference gene primer amplification. Profiled with immunoSEQ multiplex PCR; TCRdb holds only in-frame clones, not every one. V and J calls plus clone size are reproduced from that table; the DNA served to infer D and trimming. The profile shows fewer than 150,000 clones, around 87% of them singletons. This clonotype was sampled from a woman aged 55-70 years with acute or convalescent COVID-19. Input material: peripheral blood.

The CDR3 reads CASSPLAGAYKNTGELFF. Here the CDR3 DNA reads TGTGCCAGCAGCCCTCTTGCGGGAGCCTATAAGAACACCGGGGAGCTGTTTTTT. The chain has TRBV28 and TRBJ2-2, with TRBD2 matching 7 bases. The CDR3 covers 18 residues. V lost 6 bases, J lost 1 base, and 14 bases stayed unmatched. The germline CDR1 and CDR2 sequences are MDHEN and SYDVKM.